The 16 T cell receptor beta chains presented below share a single source sample, sequenced in a study of blood T cell repertoires in COVID-19. The repertoire was sequenced with immunoSEQ multiplex PCR; TCRdb's copy has only in-frame clones and lacks some. The sample lists around 250,000 clones; about 87% were seen once. Sequencing input: PBMCs or T cells enriched from blood (not recorded which). Receptor source: a woman aged 45-65 years who had recovered from COVID-19.

The chain has TRBV2 and TRBJ1-2; D gene ambiguous. The germline CDR1 and CDR2 sequences are SNHLY and FYNNEI. CDR3 size: 14 residues. V lost 3 bases and J lost 4, with 12 bases in between. CDR3 nucleotides: TGTGCCAGCAGTGAGGAGTCGCCCGTCTATGGCTACACCTTC. This translates into CASSEESPVYGYTF.

The rearrangement links TRBV2 to TRBJ2-7; TRBD1 aligns across 8 bases. The germline V gene has CDR1 SNHLY and CDR2 FYNNEI. The CDR3 totals 14 residues. V gave up 5 bases and J gave up 0 bases; unmatched junction bases: 3. CDR3 in amino acids: CASSTGGPSYEQYF. CDR3 nucleotides: TGTGCCAGCAGTACAGGGGGACCCTCCTACGAGCAGTACTTC.

This clone was observed a single time. The chain uses TRBV6-2 or TRBV6-3 and TRBJ2-3; 7 positions match TRBD2. After removal of 5 bases from V and 5 bases from J, the junction contained 13 bases not matched to a gene. Germline lookup yields CDR1 MNHEY and CDR2 SVGEGT. The length of the CDR3 is 16 residues. The CDR3 nucleotides are TGTGCCAGCAGTGAGGACTTAACGAGCGGGAAAGATACGCAGTATTTT. Protein product: CASSEDLTSGKDTQYF.

This chain joins TRBV21-1 and TRBJ1-1; the D segment call TRBD1 is taken from the table without a DNA check. TRBV21-1 is a pseudogene segment. The CDR3 consists of 17 residues. The CDR3 DNA reads TGTGCCAGCAGCAAAGGTGGGGATGGGACAGGGTGCACTGAAGCTTTCTTT. Protein: CASSKGGDGTGCTEAFF.

The rearrangement links TRBV5-1 to TRBJ2-1; 8 positions agree with TRBD1. The V gene end was trimmed by 2 bases and the J gene end by 5 bases; junction bases not matched to a gene: 6. The germline CDR1 and CDR2 sequences are SGHRS and YFSETQ. The CDR3 runs to 15 residues. Here the CDR3 DNA reads TGCGCCAGCAGCTTTGCGACAGGGGTCAACAATGAGCAGTTCTTC. This gives the protein CASSFATGVNNEQFF.

This clone was counted once. The V call is TRBV5-4, the J call TRBJ2-5; D is possibly TRBD2 (5 bases). This CDR3 region has 15 residues. Trimming took off 0 bases at V and 2 bases at J, with 11 bases between the two ends. CDR1 is SGHNT, CDR2 YYREEE, per germline (reference sequence). CDR3: CASSLEAGRQETQYF. For the CDR3, the DNA is TGTGCCAGCAGCTTGGAGGCGGGTCGGCAAGAGACCCAGTACTTC.

The chain combines TRBV19 with TRBJ1-3; D is unresolved. From germline, CDR1 is LNHDA and CDR2 SQIVND (reference sequence). The CDR3 covers 14 residues. V was clipped by 5 bases and J by 0 bases, with 8 bases between them. The CDR3 sequence: CASSSQSSGNTIYF. CDR3 in DNA: TGTGCCAGTAGTTCACAAAGCTCTGGAAACACCATATATTTT.

In its sample, this clone was seen once. Other nucleotide sequences from this sample produce the same CDR3. The chain combines TRBV18 with TRBJ2-3; no clear D gene. CDR3 length: 12 amino acids. V was clipped by 6 bases and J by 1 base, with 5 bases between them. CDR1 is KGHSH, CDR2 LQKENI, per germline. The CDR3 region has the DNA TGTGCCAGCTCCCCGGGCACAGATACGCAGTATTTT. Its translation: CASSPGTDTQYF.

J is TRBJ2-7 and V is TRBV7-8; D possibly corresponds to TRBD1 (5 bases). CDR3 length: 17 residues. V was shortened by 1 base and J by 2 bases, with 18 bases between the two germline ends. CDR1 is SGHVS, CDR2 FQNEAQ, per germline. The CDR3 sequence: CASSLDWAGPVAYEQYF. For the CDR3, the DNA is TGTGCCAGCAGCTTAGATTGGGCAGGGCCAGTGGCCTACGAGCAGTACTTC.

This clone was counted a single time. The V call is TRBV28, the J call TRBJ1-4, with TRBD1 as a possible D gene (5 bases). The V gene's germline CDR1 is MDHEN and CDR2 SYDVKM. This CDR3 is built from 14 residues. The V end was cut by 3 bases, the J end by 3 bases, with 8 bases between. The CDR3 sequence: CASSLARANEKLFF. For the CDR3, the DNA is TGTGCCAGCAGTTTGGCCAGGGCTAATGAAAAACTGTTTTTT.

The chain recombines TRBV5-1 with TRBJ2-3; D is perhaps TRBD2 (6 bases). Germline CDR1 reads SGHRS; CDR2 reads YFSETQ. With 4 bases removed from V and 4 bases from J, the gap between germline ends came to 13 bases. The CDR3 loop spans 14 amino acids. In nucleotides, the CDR3 is TGCGCCAGCAGCCCGGGCGGGACCGCAGATACGCAGTATTTT. Translating it yields CASSPGGTADTQYF.

A few counts support this clone. This rearrangement joins TRBV30 to TRBJ1-2; the D is unclear. V lost 7 bases and J lost 6, with 18 bases in between. CDR1 and CDR2 from the germline V gene are GTSNPN and SVGIG (reference sequence). The CDR3 contains 13 residues. The CDR3, as DNA: TGTGCCTCTGTTAGGTTTAGCGGGGATGGCTACACCTTC. It is translated as CASVRFSGDGYTF. Variable domain in full (rest from reference TRBV30 and TRBJ1-2): SQTIHQWPATLVQPVGSPLSLECTVEGTSNPNLYWYRQAAGRGLQLLFYSVGIGQISSEVPQNLSASRPQDRQFILSSKKLLLSDSGFYLCASVRFSGDGYTFGSGTRLTVV.

The chain couples TRBV25-1 to TRBJ1-2, with 8 bases identical to TRBD1. Germline values: CDR1 MGHDK, CDR2 SYGVNS. V trimming: 6 bases; J trimming: 6 bases; junction bases outside the gene matches: 6. The CDR3 sequence is 13 residues long. CDR3: CASRSTGADGYTF. CDR3 sequence (DNA): TGTGCCAGCAGGTCGACAGGGGCGGATGGCTACACCTTC.

Ten or more counts support this clone. The junction departs from germline at one end; a sequencing error may be responsible. The chain employs TRBV7-2 and TRBJ2-7; 8 bases are a match to TRBD1. CDR3 size: 14 residues. Per the germline V gene, CDR1 is SGHTA and CDR2 is FQGNSA. The CDR3 spells CASTLDRGFYEQYF. The CDR3 DNA reads TGTGCCAGCACCTTAGACAGGGGTTTCTACGAGCAGTACTTC. The full variable domain, completed using reference TRBV7-2 and TRBJ2-7, is GAGVSQSPSNKVTEKGKDVELRCDPISGHTALYWYRQSLGQGLEFLIYFQGNSAPDKSGLPSDRFSAERTGGSVSTLTIQRTQQEDSAVYLCASTLDRGFYEQYFGPGTRLTVT.

V usage is TRBV24-1 and J usage is TRBJ2-3; 10 nucleotides align to TRBD1. Germline loops: CDR1 KGHDR, CDR2 SFDVKD. Trimming cost V 4 bases and J 7 bases; bases outside gene matches: 7. The CDR3 consists of 15 residues. The CDR3 region has the DNA TGTGCCACCAGTGACCACGGACAGGGGGTTTATACGCAGTATTTT. This encodes CATSDHGQGVYTQYF.

This chain joins TRBV6-2 or TRBV6-3 and TRBJ1-5, with 9 bases identical to TRBD1. Germline CDR1 reads MNHEY; CDR2 reads SVGEGT. Trimming removed 4 bases from V and 4 bases from J; junction bases left unmatched: 11. The CDR3 loop spans 17 amino acids. The CDR3 reads CASSSDAGTGSNQPQHF. The CDR3 nucleotides read TGTGCCAGCAGTTCTGATGCCGGGACAGGGAGTAATCAGCCCCAGCATTTT.